Below, one TCR beta chain is given with its context. No cognate antigen has been identified for it. There are no base qualities to consult, and no much larger clone falls within one base. Donors were healthy HIV-negative adults with no recently reported acute infections or vaccinations. Only Caucasian adults living in Nashville, Tennessee, USA were represented among the donors. CD4+ T cells were enriched by magnetic negative selection; naive cells were then positively selected on CD45RA, and the negative fraction formed the memory subset. After blood collection by leukapheresis, PBMCs were isolated using Ficoll-Histopaque density gradient centrifugation and then cryopreserved in the vapor phase of liquid nitrogen. Analytical flow cytometry was used to check the purity and quantity of each magnetically sorted T cell population. Genomic DNA was isolated from every sorted fraction and measured by UV absorbance on a Nanodrop 2000c.

The data belong to a study of shared clonotypes between healthy human individuals (dated by TCRdb to the early 2020s). For context, the study as a whole: The cohort comprised two women and three men aged 18 to 49 years. To estimate repertoire size and how much clonotypes are shared between individuals, the study performed deep sequencing of blood TCR repertoires from roughly five healthy adults. To increase sequencing depth and limit assay-specific biases, different laboratories used diverse techniques to prepare libraries and sequence TCR repertoires. Each donor's leukapheresis produced roughly between about 0.85 and 10 billion PBMCs. Per donor, three plates each were used for CD4 naive and CD4 memory, two for CD8 naive, and one for CD8 memory.

The junction carries 24 bases between V and J, which are trimmed by 4 bases and 8 bases respectively. From its cysteine to its phenylalanine, the CDR3 spans 16 amino acids. Solely the CDR3 DNA is kept, with 48 bases framed from the first base. The germline V gene encodes CDR1 SGDLS and CDR2 YYNGEE. General findings and caveats noted by the study authors: Sharing across several donors was observed for around 5% of naive CD4, over 3% of naive CD8, about 2.3% of memory CD4, and around 0.4% of memory CD8 clonotypes. Based on pairwise subsampling, the degree of clonotype sharing among donors was expected to be affected by sequencing depth. Clonotypes shared by all four sorted-subset donors showed higher generation probabilities than non-shared clonotypes. Only blood was sampled, and tissue TCR repertoires likely differ from those in blood. Estimated clonotype richness was generally larger for naive than for memory subsets. The small number of donors limited the genetic and exposure-history diversity represented. Even with the large sequencing depth, rarefaction of the sorted-subset datasets indicated that sequencing was incomplete.

Using the deep immunoSEQ assay, TCR CDR3 regions were amplified from genomic DNA by multiplex PCR. Genomic DNA extracted from each cell subset was distributed evenly over all wells of several immunoSEQ 96-well plates, and each plate served as one replicate. For sorted subsets, each replicate PCR was loaded with roughly 190 ng genomic DNA, equivalent to 30,000 or so T cell genomes. Purified libraries were quantified with a Qubit 3.0 fluorometer, sized on a Bioanalyzer 2100, and re-quantified with the KAPA Library Quantification kit. Each immunoSEQ 96-well plate was sequenced on its own single-read 150-cycle Illumina NextSeq 550 flow cell. The original pipeline was this. The immunoSEQ output contained only junctional sequences without quality scores, so filtering could not match that applied to full-length reads. Sequences were annotated with PyIR, a Python wrapper for IgBLAST v1.9, using IMGT germline references to assign V/J genes and CDR3. Reads with weak V/J assignments (E-value above 1e-6), missing CDR3, stop codons, out-of-frame junctions, or ambiguous translated residues were removed. V3J clonotypes were defined as sequences sharing an identical inferred V gene, J gene, and CDR3 amino acid sequence. Percentage overlap between repertoires was calculated by dividing the number of shared unique clonotypes by the size of the smaller repertoire. Three approaches were used to assess repertoire richness: RTK rarefaction, the Chao1 estimator, and Recon v2.1 estimates of unobserved clonotypes. For all TCRbeta clonotypes obtained by the gDNA method from a few donors, generation probabilities were computed with OLGA. This immuneACCESS table, as held by TCRdb, lists in-frame sequences with V and J called but not all clones. Of the missing ones, under half trace to an unresolved V gene in checked studies; the others have no known cause. V, J and clone size reflect that table, while D and trimming were determined from the DNA. This sample lists about 1.1 million clones; 78% were detected once. Of the sample, about 0.52% falls within the top ten clones.

This TCR came from a young man in good health. Some clones in this sample may be carry-over from other donors' samples. The V and J segments used are TRBV9 and TRBJ1-2; the D gene is perhaps TRBD1, on 6 matching bases. Sequencing input: memory CD4+ T cells from PBMCs. This sample's cell subset or site label indicates: CD45RA-negative fraction. The encoded CDR3 is CASSLYVYRVLRGYTF. The base sequence is TGTGCCAGCAGCCTATACGTCTACAGGGTTTTGCGGGGCTACACCTTC.